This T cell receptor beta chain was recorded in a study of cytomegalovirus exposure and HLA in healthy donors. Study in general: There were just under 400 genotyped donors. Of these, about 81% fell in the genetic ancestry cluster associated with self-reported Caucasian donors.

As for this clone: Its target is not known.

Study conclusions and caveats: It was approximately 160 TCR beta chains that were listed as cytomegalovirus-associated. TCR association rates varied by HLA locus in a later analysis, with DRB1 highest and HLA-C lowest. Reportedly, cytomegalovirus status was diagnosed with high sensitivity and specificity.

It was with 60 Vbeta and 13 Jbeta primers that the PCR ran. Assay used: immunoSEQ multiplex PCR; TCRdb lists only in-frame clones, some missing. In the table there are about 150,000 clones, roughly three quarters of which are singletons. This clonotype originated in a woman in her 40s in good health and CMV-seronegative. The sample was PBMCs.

CDR3 amino acids: CASSIRQEINYGYTF. CDR3 DNA sequence: TGTGCCAGTAGTATCCGACAGGAGATTAACTATGGCTACACCTTC. This sequence joins TRBV19 and TRBJ1-2; D may be TRBD1 (6 bases). The germline V gene has CDR1 LNHDA and CDR2 SQIVND (reference sequence). Deletions cut 3 bases from V and 1 base from J, with 12 bases between. This CDR3 is 15 amino acids long.